The 4 T cell receptor beta chains given below trace back to one sample, sequenced in a study of OX40 agonist ivuxolimab in advanced cancers. Library preparation was by the immunoSEQ multiplex PCR assay. TCRdb took over this immuneACCESS table, retaining in-frame rearrangements with V and J assigned. Such tables are incomplete; in checked studies, under half of the missing clones stem from an unresolved V gene, and the remainder is unexplained. For this sample the table gives about 99,000 clones, of which approximately 94% were detected only once. Around 2% of the sample comes from the top ten. The source was CD4+ or CD8+ T cells sorted from blood, collected in a trial of the OX40 agonist ivuxolimab. The receptors were gathered from an adult with an advanced solid tumor such as melanoma, head and neck, liver or kidney cancer.

The chain uses TRBV4-2 and TRBJ2-3; 8 bases map to TRBD2. Trimming took 1 base from V and 6 from J; bases not matched to a gene: 9. This CDR3 is 16 amino acids long. Germline lookup yields CDR1 LGHNA and CDR2 YNFKEQ. CDR3 amino acids: CASSQGGLGAGDTQYF. The CDR3 region has the DNA TGTGCCAGCAGCCAAGGGGGACTAGGGGCCGGGGATACGCAGTATTTT.

The chain joins TRBV9 to TRBJ1-1, with 7 bases that match TRBD1. V shed 3 bases and J 6 bases; nucleotides not matched to a gene: 11. The CDR3 is 15 residues long. The germline gives CDR1 SGDLS, CDR2 YYNGEE. The CDR3 sequence: CASSATSGGSAEAFF. CDR3 in DNA: TGTGCCAGCAGCGCAACTTCAGGGGGAAGCGCTGAAGCTTTCTTT.

The chain is built from TRBV28 and TRBJ2-7; D gene uncertain. The CDR3 has 12 amino acids. Trimming pared 5 bases from V and 2 bases from J, leaving 7 bases between. Germline-derived CDR1 and CDR2 are MDHEN and SYDVKM. The CDR3 loop reads CASSMLAYEQYF. The CDR3 DNA reads as TGTGCCAGCAGTATGCTTGCCTACGAGCAGTACTTC.

The V gene is TRBV28, the J gene TRBJ2-7; no reliable D call. Per the germline V gene, CDR1 is MDHEN and CDR2 is SYDVKM. Trimming took off 3 bases at V and 5 bases at J, with 11 bases between the two ends. This CDR3 is built from 13 residues. CDR3 nucleotides: TGTGCCAGCAGTTTGAACCCTTTGAACGAGCAGTACTTC. Amino acids: CASSLNPLNEQYF.